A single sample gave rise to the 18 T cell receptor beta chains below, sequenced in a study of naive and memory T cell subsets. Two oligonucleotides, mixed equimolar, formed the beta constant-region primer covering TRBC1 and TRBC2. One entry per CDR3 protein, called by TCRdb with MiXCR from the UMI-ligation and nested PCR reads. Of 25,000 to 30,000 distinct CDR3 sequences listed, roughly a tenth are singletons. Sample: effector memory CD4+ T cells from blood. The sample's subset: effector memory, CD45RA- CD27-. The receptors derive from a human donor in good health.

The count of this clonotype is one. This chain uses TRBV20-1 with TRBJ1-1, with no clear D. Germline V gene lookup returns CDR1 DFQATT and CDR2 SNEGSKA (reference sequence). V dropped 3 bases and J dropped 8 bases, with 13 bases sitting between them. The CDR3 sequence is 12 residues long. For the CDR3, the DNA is TGCAGTGCTAGGGGTCGGCTGAGGGAAGCTTTCTTT. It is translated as CSARGRLREAFF.

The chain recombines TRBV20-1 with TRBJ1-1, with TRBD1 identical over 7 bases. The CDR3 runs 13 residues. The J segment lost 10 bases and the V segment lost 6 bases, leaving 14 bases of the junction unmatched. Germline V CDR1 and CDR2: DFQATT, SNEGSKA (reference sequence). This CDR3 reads CSADDREGIGAFF. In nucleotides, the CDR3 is TGCAGTGCAGATGACAGGGAAGGAATTGGAGCTTTCTTT.

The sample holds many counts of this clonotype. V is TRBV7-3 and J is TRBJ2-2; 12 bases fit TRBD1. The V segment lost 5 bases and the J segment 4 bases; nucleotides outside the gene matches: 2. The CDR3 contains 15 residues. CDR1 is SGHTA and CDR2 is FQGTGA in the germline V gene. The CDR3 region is CASSRDRGLTGELFF. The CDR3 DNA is TGTGCCAGCAGCCGGGACAGGGGGCTCACCGGGGAGCTGTTTTTT.

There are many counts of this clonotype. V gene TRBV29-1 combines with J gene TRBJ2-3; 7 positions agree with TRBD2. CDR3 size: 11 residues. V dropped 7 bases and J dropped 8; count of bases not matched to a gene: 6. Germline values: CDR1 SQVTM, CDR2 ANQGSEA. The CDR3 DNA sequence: TGCAGCGGTGGGACTAAGGGTACGCAGTATTTT. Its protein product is CSGGTKGTQYF.

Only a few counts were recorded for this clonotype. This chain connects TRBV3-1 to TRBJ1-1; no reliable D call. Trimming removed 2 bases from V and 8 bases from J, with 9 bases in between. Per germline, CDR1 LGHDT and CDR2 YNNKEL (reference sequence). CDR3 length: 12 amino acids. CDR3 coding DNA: TGTGCCAGCAGCCAATACCCAAGGGAAGCTTTCTTT. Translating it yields CASSQYPREAFF.

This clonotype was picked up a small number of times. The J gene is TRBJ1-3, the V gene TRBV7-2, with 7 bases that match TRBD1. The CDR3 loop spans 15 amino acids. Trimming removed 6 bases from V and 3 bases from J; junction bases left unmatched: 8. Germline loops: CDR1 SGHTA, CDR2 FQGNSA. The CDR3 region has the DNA TGTGCCAGCAGTTCAGGGACAGCTGTTGGAAACACCATATATTTT. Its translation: CASSSGTAVGNTIYF.

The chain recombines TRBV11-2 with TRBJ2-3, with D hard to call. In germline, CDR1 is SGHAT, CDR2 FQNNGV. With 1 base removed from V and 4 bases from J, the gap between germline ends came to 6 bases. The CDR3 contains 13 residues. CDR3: CASSLVLADTQYF. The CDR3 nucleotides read TGTGCCAGCAGCTTAGTTCTGGCAGATACGCAGTATTTT.

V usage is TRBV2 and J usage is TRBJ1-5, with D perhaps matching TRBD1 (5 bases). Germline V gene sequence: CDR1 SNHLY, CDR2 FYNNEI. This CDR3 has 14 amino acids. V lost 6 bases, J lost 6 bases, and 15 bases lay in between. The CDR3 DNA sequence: TGTGCCAGCAGGTCACCCCGTGGGGCTCAGCCCCAGCATTTT. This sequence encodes CASRSPRGAQPQHF.

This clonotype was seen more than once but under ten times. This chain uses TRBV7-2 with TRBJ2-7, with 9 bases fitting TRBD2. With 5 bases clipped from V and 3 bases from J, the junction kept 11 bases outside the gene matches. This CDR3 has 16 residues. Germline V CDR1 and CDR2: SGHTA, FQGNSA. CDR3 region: CASSRTRLAAYYEQYF. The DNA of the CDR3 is TGTGCCAGCAGCCGGACTAGACTAGCGGCTTACTACGAGCAGTACTTC.

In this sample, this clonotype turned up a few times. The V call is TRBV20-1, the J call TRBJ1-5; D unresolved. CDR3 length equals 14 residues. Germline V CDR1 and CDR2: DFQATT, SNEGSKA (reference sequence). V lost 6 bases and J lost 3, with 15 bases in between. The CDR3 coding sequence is TGCAGTGCCCCGACGGCAGGACCCAATCAGCCCCAGCATTTT. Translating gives CSAPTAGPNQPQHF.

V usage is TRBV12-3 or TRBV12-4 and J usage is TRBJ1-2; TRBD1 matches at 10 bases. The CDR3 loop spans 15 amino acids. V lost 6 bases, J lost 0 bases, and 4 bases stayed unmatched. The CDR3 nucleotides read TGTGCCAGCAGCAGGACAGGGGGGGCTAACTATGGCTACACCTTC. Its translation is CASSRTGGANYGYTF.

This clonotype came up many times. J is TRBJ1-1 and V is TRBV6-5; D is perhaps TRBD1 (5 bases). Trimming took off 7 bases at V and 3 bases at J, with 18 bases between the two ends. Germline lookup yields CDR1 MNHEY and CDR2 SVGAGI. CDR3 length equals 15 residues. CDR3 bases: TGTGCCAGCACTCTCTACGGGGCAGGTGACACTGAAGCTTTCTTT. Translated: CASTLYGAGDTEAFF.

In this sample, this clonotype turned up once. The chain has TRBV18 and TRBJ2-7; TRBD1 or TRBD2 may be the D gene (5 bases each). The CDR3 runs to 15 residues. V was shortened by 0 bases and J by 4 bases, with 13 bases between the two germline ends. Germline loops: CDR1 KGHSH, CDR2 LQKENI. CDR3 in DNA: TGTGCCAGCTCACCACCGAGTGAGGGGCGGTACGAGCAGTACTTC. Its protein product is CASSPPSEGRYEQYF.

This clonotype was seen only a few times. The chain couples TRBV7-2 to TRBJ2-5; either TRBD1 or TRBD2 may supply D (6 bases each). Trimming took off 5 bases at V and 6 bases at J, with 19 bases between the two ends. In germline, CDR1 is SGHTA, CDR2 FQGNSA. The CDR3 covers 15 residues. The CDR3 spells CASSVGGGIGKTQYF. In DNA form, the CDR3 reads TGTGCCAGCAGCGTTGGAGGGGGGATTGGGAAGACCCAGTACTTC.

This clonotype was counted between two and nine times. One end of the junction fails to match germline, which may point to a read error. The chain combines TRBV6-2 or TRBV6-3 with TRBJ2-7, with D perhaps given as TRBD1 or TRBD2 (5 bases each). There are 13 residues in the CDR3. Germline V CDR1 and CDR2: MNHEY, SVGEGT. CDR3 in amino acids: CASSYYSRSEGNF. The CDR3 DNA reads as TGTGCCAGCAGTTACTACTCGCGGTCCGAGGGGAACTTC.

CDR3 sequence: CASSPGTSGNTIYF. The DNA of the CDR3 is TGTGCCAGCAGCCCTGGGACGTCTGGAAACACCATATATTTT. The chain recombines TRBV14 with TRBJ1-3; D may be TRBD1 (5 bases). The CDR3 spans 14 residues. The germline V gene has CDR1 SGHDN and CDR2 FVKESK. Trimming shortened V by 4 bases and J by 1 base, and 8 bases separated the two germline ends.

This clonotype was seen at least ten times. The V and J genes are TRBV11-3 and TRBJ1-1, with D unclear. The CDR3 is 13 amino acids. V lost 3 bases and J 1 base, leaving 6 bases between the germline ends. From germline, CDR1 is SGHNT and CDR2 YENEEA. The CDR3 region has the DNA TGTGCCAGCAGCTTTACAGAGAACACTGAAGCTTTCTTT. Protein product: CASSFTENTEAFF.

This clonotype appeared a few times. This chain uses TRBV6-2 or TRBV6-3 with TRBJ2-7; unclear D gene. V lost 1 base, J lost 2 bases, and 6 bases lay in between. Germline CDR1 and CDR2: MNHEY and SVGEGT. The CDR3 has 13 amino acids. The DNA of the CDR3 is TGTGCCAGCAGTTACTTGAGTACCTACGAGCAGTACTTC. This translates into CASSYLSTYEQYF.